The 29 T cell receptor beta chains in this list originate from one sample, sequenced in a study of T-cell reconstitution after alpha-beta-depleted transplantation in children. As it was prepared, the TCRbeta library received unique molecular identifiers. TCRdb itself ran the PCR reads through MiXCR, one entry per CDR3 protein. Of about 440,000 distinct CDR3 sequences listed, 43% are singletons. The sample in question was PBMCs, obtained before TCRalphabeta/CD19-depleted stem cell transplant. The receptors were gathered from a girl aged 2-10 years with aplastic anemia, due to receive a stem cell transplant.

This clonotype was counted many times. The CDR3 DNA is TGTGCCAGCAGTTTAGGCGCGTCGAACACCGGGGAGCTGTTTTTT. This encodes CASSLGASNTGELFF. The rearrangement links TRBV27 to TRBJ2-2; D is unresolved. The germline gives CDR1 MNHEY, CDR2 SMNVEV (reference sequence). The V gene lost 2 bases and the J gene lost 0 bases, with 7 bases spanning the gap. The CDR3 has 15 residues.

This clonotype was found a few times. The genes are TRBV30 and TRBJ1-2, with TRBD1 matching 8 bases. In germline, CDR1 is GTSNPN, CDR2 SVGIG (reference sequence). Losses at the gene ends were 7 bases for V and 8 bases for J; bases not matched to a gene: 18. This CDR3 region has 15 residues. CDR3 in DNA: TGTGCCTCGAGAAAGATGATGGACAGGGCTGAAGGCTACACCTTC. Translated: CASRKMMDRAEGYTF.

The rearrangement uses TRBV5-1 and TRBJ2-5, with 11 nucleotides matching TRBD2. V shed 5 bases and J 3 bases; nucleotides not matched to a gene: 6. This CDR3 has 15 residues. CDR1 is SGHRS, CDR2 YFSETQ, per germline. In DNA, the CDR3 is TGCGCCAGCAGAACTAGGGGACTAGCGGAAGAGACCCAGTACTTC. It specifies CASRTRGLAEETQYF.

This clonotype was detected only once. CDR3 nucleotides: TGCAGTGCTTTGATCGGGACAGGGGGTAATCAGCCCCAGCATTTT. Translated: CSALIGTGGNQPQHF. The chain employs TRBV20-1 and TRBJ1-5, with 11 bases that match TRBD1. The germline CDR1 and CDR2 sequences are DFQATT and SNEGSKA (reference sequence). The CDR3 totals 15 residues. Trimming at V came to 5 bases and at J to 4 bases, leaving 7 bases not matched to a gene.

The chain links TRBV20-1 to TRBJ2-3; TRBD2 agrees at 12 bases. Germline trimming cut 5 bases from V and 2 bases from J; bases unmatched to any gene: 5. This CDR3 is 15 amino acids long. Germline V lookup: CDR1 DFQATT, CDR2 SNEGSKA (reference sequence). The CDR3 nucleotides are TGCAGTGCTCGGACTAGCGGGGTTTACACAGATACGCAGTATTTT. Encoded protein: CSARTSGVYTDTQYF.

This clonotype came up many times. This sequence joins TRBV7-2 and TRBJ2-5; possibly TRBD2 for D (5 bases). Germline V gives CDR1 SGHTA, CDR2 FQGNSA. Trimming cost V 0 bases and J 5 bases, with 10 bases left between them. This CDR3 spans 14 amino acids. The CDR3 bases are TGTGCCAGCAGCTTAGCCAGAGGGATGGAGACCCAGTACTTC. This sequence encodes CASSLARGMETQYF.

This clonotype appeared many times. Here the CDR3 reads CASSFLGVEQFF. CDR3 DNA: TGTGCCAGCAGCTTTTTGGGGGTTGAGCAGTTCTTC. V is TRBV7-2 and J is TRBJ2-1, with D perhaps matching TRBD1 or TRBD2 (5 bases each). The ends were cut back, 3 bases at V and 9 bases at J, with 9 bases in the middle. Per the germline V gene, CDR1 is SGHTA and CDR2 is FQGNSA. The CDR3 runs to 12 residues.

This clonotype was observed many times. The rearrangement joins TRBV4-1 to TRBJ1-2; no clear D. This CDR3 is 15 amino acids long. The germline V gene has CDR1 MGHRA and CDR2 YSYEKL. The V and J ends lost 0 bases and 4 bases respectively, with 12 bases between them. CDR3 nucleotide sequence: TGCGCCAGCAGCCAAGATATTTCCAGCGGCTATGGCTACACCTTC. It encodes CASSQDISSGYGYTF.

The chain carries TRBV4-2 and TRBJ2-1; tentative D call: TRBD2 (5 bases). The CDR3 consists of 16 residues. Germline values: CDR1 LGHNA, CDR2 YNFKEQ. V lost 1 base, J lost 7 bases, and 17 bases lay in between. CDR3 nucleotide sequence: TGTGCCAGCAGCCAAGCTGCGGGTCAAAAGGAGAATGAGCAGTTCTTC. Encoded protein: CASSQAAGQKENEQFF.

The chain is built from TRBV11-2 and TRBJ1-1, with no clear D. The germline CDR1 and CDR2 sequences are SGHAT and FQNNGV. Trimming took off 5 bases at V and 0 bases at J, with 7 bases between the two ends. The CDR3 covers 13 residues. The CDR3: CASSPNMNTEAFF. In nucleotides, the CDR3 is TGTGCCAGCAGCCCGAACATGAACACTGAAGCTTTCTTT.

The rearrangement joins TRBV29-1 to TRBJ2-1; 7 bases align to TRBD2. The CDR3 extends over 13 amino acids. V shed 7 bases, J shed 5 bases, and the junction held 8 bases outside the gene matches. The germline CDR1 and CDR2 sequences are SQVTM and ANQGSEA. CDR3 coding DNA: TGCAGCGCCGGGAGGCTAACCGACAATGAGCAGTTCTTC. It translates to CSAGRLTDNEQFF.

This clonotype was seen a few times. This chain connects TRBV6-1 to TRBJ1-3; TRBD1 agrees at 9 bases. Germline CDR1 reads MNHNS; CDR2 reads SASEGT. The CDR3 sequence is 14 residues long. V dropped 7 bases and J dropped 0; count of bases not matched to a gene: 1. CDR3 coding DNA: TGTGCCAGCAAGACAGGGGGCTCTGGAAACACCATATATTTT. As protein: CASKTGGSGNTIYF.

The J gene is TRBJ2-4, the V gene TRBV28; TRBD1 is a possible D gene (5 bases). CDR3 size: 15 residues. The germline gives CDR1 MDHEN, CDR2 SYDVKM. Trimming took 6 bases from V and 8 from J, leaving 20 bases between them. The CDR3 loop reads CASRTEAGPWDIQYF. DNA of the CDR3: TGTGCCAGCAGAACTGAGGCAGGGCCCTGGGACATTCAGTACTTC. The variable domain in full, completed from reference TRBV28 and TRBJ2-4, reads DVKVTQSSRYLVKRTGEKVFLECVQDMDHENMFWYRQDPGLGLRLIYFSYDVKMKEKGDIPEGYSVSREKKERFSLILESASTNQTSMYLCASRTEAGPWDIQYFGAGTRLSVL.

This clonotype turned up a few times. J is TRBJ2-7 and V is TRBV7-9, with 9 bases matching TRBD1. This CDR3 has 17 residues. Germline V gene data show CDR1 as SEHNR and CDR2 as FQNEAQ (reference sequence). V lost 0 bases and J lost 0; bases outside the gene matches: 6. The CDR3 reads CASSLALGTGSSYEQYF. CDR3 sequence (DNA): TGTGCCAGCAGCTTAGCTTTGGGGACAGGGTCCTCCTACGAGCAGTACTTC.

This clonotype was seen a few times. V usage is TRBV15 and J usage is TRBJ2-1; 10 bases line up with TRBD2. V lost 4 bases to trimming and J lost 3 bases; unmatched junction nucleotides: 6. This CDR3 region has 16 residues. Germline V CDR1 and CDR2: LNHNV, YYDKDF (reference sequence). CDR3 nucleotide sequence: TGTGCCACCAGCACCTTAATAGCGGGAGGCTACAATGAGCAGTTCTTC. It specifies CATSTLIAGGYNEQFF.

This clonotype was recorded many times. The V gene is TRBV7-2, the J gene TRBJ2-5; D may be TRBD2 (5 bases). Per the germline V gene, CDR1 is SGHTA and CDR2 is FQGNSA. V was clipped by 1 base and J by 0 bases, with 9 bases between them. CDR3 length: 15 amino acids. The CDR3 bases are TGTGCCAGCAGCTTAGACCGAGCGGACCAAGAGACCCAGTACTTC. It is translated as CASSLDRADQETQYF. Supplemented by reference TRBV7-2 and TRBJ2-5, the full variable domain reads GAGVSQSPSNKVTEKGKDVELRCDPISGHTALYWYRQSLGQGLEFLIYFQGNSAPDKSGLPSDRFSAERTGGSVSTLTIQRTQQEDSAVYLCASSLDRADQETQYFGPGTRLLVL.

This clonotype was found many times. The rearrangement links TRBV15 to TRBJ2-7; a possible D gene is TRBD1 (6 bases). V was pared by 4 bases and J by 2 bases, with 12 bases between. This CDR3 region has 14 residues. Germline CDR1 and CDR2: LNHNV and YYDKDF (reference sequence). CDR3 coding DNA: TGTGCCACCAGCATCCCCGGGACACCCTACGAGCAGTACTTC. Protein: CATSIPGTPYEQYF.

The V and J genes are TRBV10-1 and TRBJ2-5; the match to TRBD2 covers 11 bases. The CDR3 contains 15 residues. After removal of 5 bases from V and 5 bases from J, the junction contained 7 bases not matched to a gene. Germline-derived CDR1 and CDR2 are WNHNN and SYGVQD (reference sequence). In DNA, the CDR3 is TGCGCCAGCAGTCCACTAGCGGGAGCGGGGGAGACCCAGTACTTC. Translating gives CASSPLAGAGETQYF.

This clonotype was counted at least ten times. This chain joins TRBV5-1 and TRBJ2-6; D perhaps matches TRBD2 (5 bases). In germline, CDR1 is SGHRS, CDR2 YFSETQ. CDR3 size: 14 residues. Trimming stripped 3 bases from V and 4 bases from J, with 8 bases between. The CDR3 protein is CASSSRAGANVLTF. For the CDR3, the DNA is TGCGCCAGCAGCTCGAGGGCCGGGGCCAACGTCCTGACTTTC.

V gene TRBV20-1 combines with J gene TRBJ1-1, with D unresolved. Per the germline V gene, CDR1 is DFQATT and CDR2 is SNEGSKA (reference sequence). This CDR3 is 12 amino acids long. Between the trimmed V and J ends, which lost 3 bases and 1 base, there was a span of 6 bases. CDR3 region: CSASPGNTEAFF. In DNA, the CDR3 is TGCAGTGCTAGTCCAGGGAACACTGAAGCTTTCTTT.

The genes are TRBV29-1 and TRBJ2-3; 8 positions match TRBD2. The CDR3 is 15 amino acids. Germline CDR1 reads SQVTM; CDR2 reads ANQGSEA. V lost 0 bases, J lost 5 bases, and 7 bases stayed unmatched. The CDR3, as DNA: TGCAGCGTTGAAGATCGGGAGGGAGAAAGAGATACGCAGTATTTT. Protein: CSVEDREGERDTQYF.

This chain joins TRBV28 and TRBJ2-1; D uncertain. This CDR3 comprises 13 residues. CDR1 is MDHEN and CDR2 is SYDVKM in the germline V gene. Trimming took off 7 bases at V and 4 bases at J, with 11 bases between the two ends. The CDR3 protein is CASMDTGYNEQFF. The DNA for the CDR3 is TGTGCCAGCATGGATACCGGATACAATGAGCAGTTCTTC.

This clonotype was seen ten or more times. The chain has TRBV13 and TRBJ2-7; possible D gene TRBD2, 6 bases. In germline, CDR1 is PRHDT, CDR2 FYEKMQ (reference sequence). V was clipped by 5 bases and J by 0 bases, with 11 bases between them. The CDR3 runs 14 residues. CDR3 nucleotides: TGTGCCAGCAGCCCGATGCGGGGCTCCTACGAGCAGTACTTC. This encodes CASSPMRGSYEQYF.

The chain links TRBV5-4 to TRBJ2-1, with 7 bases fitting TRBD2. CDR3 length: 15 residues. Germline V lookup: CDR1 SGHNT, CDR2 YYREEE (reference sequence). V lost 4 bases and J lost 1; bases outside the gene matches: 5. CDR3 sequence (DNA): TGTGCCAGCAGCGCAGGCGGGAGTTCCTACAATGAGCAGTTCTTC. Its translation is CASSAGGSSYNEQFF.

This clonotype has ten or more counts. This sequence joins TRBV4-1 and TRBJ2-1; 7 bases match TRBD1. Per the germline V gene, CDR1 is MGHRA and CDR2 is YSYEKL. This CDR3 has 14 amino acids. J lost 10 bases, V lost 1 base, and 7 bases had no gene match. The CDR3 protein is CASSQGDRVGEQFF. CDR3 nucleotide sequence: TGCGCCAGCAGCCAAGGAGACAGGGTGGGGGAGCAGTTCTTC.

The genes are TRBV6-1 and TRBJ1-1, with a weak D call TRBD1 (6 bases). V lost 6 bases, J lost 0 bases, and 14 bases lay in between. This CDR3 has 15 amino acids. Germline V gene sequence: CDR1 MNHNS, CDR2 SASEGT. Here the CDR3 DNA reads TGTGCCAGCAGCCGTAACAGGGCCCTGAACACTGAAGCTTTCTTT. Residues: CASSRNRALNTEAFF.

The rearrangement joins TRBV28 to TRBJ2-5, with 7 bases aligning to TRBD1. The germline CDR1 and CDR2 sequences are MDHEN and SYDVKM. With V trimmed by 5 bases and J by 1 base, 7 bases remained unmatched. CDR3 length: 15 residues. The chain's CDR3 is CASSLSGTVQETQYF. The CDR3 bases are TGTGCCAGCAGTCTCTCCGGGACAGTCCAAGAGACCCAGTACTTC.

This clonotype was seen a handful of times. The V call is TRBV27, the J call TRBJ2-5, with TRBD1 matching 9 bases. Unmatched junction bases numbered 8, after V lost 4 bases and J lost 5 bases. The germline gives CDR1 MNHEY, CDR2 SMNVEV (reference sequence). CDR3 length equals 15 residues. CDR3 in amino acids: CASSSPGQGNETQYF. CDR3 in DNA: TGTGCCAGCAGTTCCCCGGGACAGGGCAACGAGACCCAGTACTTC.

V usage is TRBV30 and J usage is TRBJ1-2; no clear D gene. The CDR3 sequence is 13 residues long. The V end lost 3 bases, the J end lost 1 base, and 9 bases lay between the germline ends. Germline lookup yields CDR1 GTSNPN and CDR2 SVGIG (reference sequence). The CDR3 protein is CAWRVQRNYGYTF. As DNA, the CDR3 is TGTGCCTGGAGGGTTCAGCGTAACTATGGCTACACCTTC.